This TCR beta chain came from a study of cytomegalovirus exposure and HLA in healthy donors. Study-wide results and limits: The sole available immune exposure information was CMV serostatus.

As for this clone: The antigen is undetermined.

The PCR contained 60 Vbeta and 13 Jbeta primers. Using immunoSEQ multiplex PCR, the repertoire was profiled, and TCRdb retains in-frame clones only, with some absent. The sample carries 150,000 to 200,000 clones, almost 85% recorded once. Sequencing was carried out using PBMCs. This clonotype originated in a boy between 10 and 17 years old in good health and CMV-seronegative.

CDR3 sequence (DNA): TGTGCCAGCAGCCCGGCACTAGCTGGTCAAGAGCAGTTCTTC. Translated, it gives CASSPALAGQEQFF. The chain has TRBV14 and TRBJ2-1; perhaps TRBD2 as D (6 bases). V dropped 4 bases and J dropped 10 bases, with 17 bases sitting between them. The V gene's germline CDR1 is SGHDN and CDR2 FVKESK. The CDR3 has 14 residues.